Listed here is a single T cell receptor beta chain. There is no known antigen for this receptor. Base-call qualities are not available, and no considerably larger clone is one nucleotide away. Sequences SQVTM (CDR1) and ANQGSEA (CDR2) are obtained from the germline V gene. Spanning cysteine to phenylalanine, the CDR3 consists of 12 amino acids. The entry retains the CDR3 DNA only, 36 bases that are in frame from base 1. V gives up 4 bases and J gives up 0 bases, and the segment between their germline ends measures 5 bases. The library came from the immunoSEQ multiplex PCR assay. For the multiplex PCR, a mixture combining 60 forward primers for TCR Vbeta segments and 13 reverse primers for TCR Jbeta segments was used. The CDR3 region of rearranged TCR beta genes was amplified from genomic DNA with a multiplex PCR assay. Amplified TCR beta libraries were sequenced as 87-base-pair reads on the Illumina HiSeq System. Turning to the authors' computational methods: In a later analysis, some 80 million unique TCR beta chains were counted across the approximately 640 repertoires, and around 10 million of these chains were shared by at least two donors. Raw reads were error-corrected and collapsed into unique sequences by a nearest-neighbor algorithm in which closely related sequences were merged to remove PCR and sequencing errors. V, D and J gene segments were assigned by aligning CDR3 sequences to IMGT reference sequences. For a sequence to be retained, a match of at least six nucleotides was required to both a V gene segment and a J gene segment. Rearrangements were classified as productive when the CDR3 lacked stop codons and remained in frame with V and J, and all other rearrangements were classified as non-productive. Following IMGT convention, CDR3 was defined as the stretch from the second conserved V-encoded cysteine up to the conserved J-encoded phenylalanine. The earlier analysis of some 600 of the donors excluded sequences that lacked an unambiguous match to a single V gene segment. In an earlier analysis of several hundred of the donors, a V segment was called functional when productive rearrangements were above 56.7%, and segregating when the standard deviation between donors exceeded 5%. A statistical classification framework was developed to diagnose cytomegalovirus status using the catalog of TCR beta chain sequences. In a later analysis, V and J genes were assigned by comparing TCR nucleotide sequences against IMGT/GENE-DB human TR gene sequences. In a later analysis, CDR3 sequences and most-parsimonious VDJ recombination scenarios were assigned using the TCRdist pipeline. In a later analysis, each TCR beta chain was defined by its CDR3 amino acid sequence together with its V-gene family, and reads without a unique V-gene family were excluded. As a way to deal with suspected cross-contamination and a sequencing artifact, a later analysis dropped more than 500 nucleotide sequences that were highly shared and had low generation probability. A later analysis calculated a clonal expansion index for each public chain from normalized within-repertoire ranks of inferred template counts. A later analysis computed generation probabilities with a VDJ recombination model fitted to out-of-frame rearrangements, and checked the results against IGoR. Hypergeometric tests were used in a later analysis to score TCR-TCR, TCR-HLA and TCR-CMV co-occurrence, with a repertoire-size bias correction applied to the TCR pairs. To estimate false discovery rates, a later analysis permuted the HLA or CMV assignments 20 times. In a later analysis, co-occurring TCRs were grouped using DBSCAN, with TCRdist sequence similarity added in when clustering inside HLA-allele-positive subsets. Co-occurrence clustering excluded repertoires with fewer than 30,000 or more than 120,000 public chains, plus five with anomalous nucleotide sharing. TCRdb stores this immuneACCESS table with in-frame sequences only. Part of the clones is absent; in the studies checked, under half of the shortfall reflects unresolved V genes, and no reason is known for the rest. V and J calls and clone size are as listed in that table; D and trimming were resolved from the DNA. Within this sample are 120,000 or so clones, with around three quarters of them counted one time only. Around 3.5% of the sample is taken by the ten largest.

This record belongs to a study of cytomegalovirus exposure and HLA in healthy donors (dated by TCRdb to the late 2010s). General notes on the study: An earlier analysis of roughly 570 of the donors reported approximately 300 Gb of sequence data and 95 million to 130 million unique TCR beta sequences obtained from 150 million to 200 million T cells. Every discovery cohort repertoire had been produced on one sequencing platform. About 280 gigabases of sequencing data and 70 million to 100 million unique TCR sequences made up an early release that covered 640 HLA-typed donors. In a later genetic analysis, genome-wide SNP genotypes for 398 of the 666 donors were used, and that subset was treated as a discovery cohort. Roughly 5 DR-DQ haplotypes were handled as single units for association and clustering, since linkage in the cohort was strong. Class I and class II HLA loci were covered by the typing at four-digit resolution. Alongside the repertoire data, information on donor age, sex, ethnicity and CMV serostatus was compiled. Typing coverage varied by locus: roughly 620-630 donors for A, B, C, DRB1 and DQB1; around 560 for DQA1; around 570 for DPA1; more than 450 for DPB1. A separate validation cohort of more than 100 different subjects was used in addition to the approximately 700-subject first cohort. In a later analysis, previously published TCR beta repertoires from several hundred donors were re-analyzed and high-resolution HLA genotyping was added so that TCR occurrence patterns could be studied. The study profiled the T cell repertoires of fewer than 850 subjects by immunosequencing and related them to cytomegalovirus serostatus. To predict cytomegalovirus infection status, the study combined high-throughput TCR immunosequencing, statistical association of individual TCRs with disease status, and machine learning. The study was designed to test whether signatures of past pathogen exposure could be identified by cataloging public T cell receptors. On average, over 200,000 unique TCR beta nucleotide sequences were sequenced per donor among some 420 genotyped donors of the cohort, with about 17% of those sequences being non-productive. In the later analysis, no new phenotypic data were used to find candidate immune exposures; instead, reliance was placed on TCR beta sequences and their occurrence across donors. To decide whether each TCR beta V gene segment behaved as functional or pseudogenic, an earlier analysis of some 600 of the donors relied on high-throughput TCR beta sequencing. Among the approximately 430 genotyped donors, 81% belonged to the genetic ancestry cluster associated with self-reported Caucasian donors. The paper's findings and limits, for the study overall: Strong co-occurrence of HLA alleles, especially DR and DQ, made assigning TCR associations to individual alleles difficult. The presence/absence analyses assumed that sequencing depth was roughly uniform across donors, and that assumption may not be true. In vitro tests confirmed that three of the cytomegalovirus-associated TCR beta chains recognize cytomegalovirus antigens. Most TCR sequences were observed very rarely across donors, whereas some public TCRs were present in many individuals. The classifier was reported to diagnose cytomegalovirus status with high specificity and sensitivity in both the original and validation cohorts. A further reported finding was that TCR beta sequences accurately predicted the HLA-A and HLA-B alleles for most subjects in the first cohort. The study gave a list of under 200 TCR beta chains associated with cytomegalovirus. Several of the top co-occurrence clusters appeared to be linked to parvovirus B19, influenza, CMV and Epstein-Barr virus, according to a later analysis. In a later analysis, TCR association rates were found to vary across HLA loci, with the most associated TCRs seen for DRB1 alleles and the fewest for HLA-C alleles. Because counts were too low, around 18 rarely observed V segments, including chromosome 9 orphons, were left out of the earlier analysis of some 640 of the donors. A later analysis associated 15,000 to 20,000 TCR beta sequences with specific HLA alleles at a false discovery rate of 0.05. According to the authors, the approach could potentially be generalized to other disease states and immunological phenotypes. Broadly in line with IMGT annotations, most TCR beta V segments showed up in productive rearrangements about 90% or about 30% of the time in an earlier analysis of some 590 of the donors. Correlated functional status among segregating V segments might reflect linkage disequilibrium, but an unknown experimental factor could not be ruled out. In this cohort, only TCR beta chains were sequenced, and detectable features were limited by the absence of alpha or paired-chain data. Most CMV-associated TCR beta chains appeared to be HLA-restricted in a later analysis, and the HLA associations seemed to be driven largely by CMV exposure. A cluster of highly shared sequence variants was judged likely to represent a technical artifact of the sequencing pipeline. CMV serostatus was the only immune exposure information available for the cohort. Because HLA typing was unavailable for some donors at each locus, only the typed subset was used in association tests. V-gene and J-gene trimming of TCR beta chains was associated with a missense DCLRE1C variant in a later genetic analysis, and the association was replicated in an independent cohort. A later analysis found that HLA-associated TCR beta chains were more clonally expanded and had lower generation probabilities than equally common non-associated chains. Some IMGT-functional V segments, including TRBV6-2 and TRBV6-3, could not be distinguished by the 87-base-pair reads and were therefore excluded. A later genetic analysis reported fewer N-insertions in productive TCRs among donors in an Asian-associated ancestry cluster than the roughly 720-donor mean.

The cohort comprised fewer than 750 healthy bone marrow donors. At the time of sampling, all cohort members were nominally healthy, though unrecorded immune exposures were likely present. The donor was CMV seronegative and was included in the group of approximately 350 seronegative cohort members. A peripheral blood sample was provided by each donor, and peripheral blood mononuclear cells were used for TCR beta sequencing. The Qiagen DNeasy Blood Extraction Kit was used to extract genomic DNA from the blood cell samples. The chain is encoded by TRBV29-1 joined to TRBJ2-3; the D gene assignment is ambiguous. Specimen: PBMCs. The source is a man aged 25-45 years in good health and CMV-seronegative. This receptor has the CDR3 CSVVRSTDTQYF. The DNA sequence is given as TGCAGCGTTGTTCGGAGCACAGATACGCAGTATTTT.